This section outlines one T cell receptor beta chain sequence together with its context. Its antigen is unknown. There are no base qualities to consult, and no much larger clone falls within one base. This specimen belongs to a study of T-cell memory formation after mild COVID-19 (dated by TCRdb to about 2021). Turning to the overall study: Most TCR sequence clusters were specific to one of the two donors. In two donors, T-cell clones that expanded and contracted after mild COVID-19 were followed by sequencing TCRalpha and TCRbeta repertoires longitudinally. Two young, previously healthy adult volunteers, one female and one male, were included in the cohort. Findings and caveats that apply to the study as a whole: The detection of some responding clones in pre-infection memory suggests that pre-existing cross-reactive memory T cells joined the SARS-CoV-2 response. Contracting CD4+ clones were found mainly in CM and EM memory subsets, while CD8+ clones were enriched in EMRA. From day 15 to 85, contracting clones showed balanced CD4/CD8 phenotypes, whereas a second wave of clones that expanded from day 15 to 37 leaned towards CD4+. Only two mild cases were covered by the study, and larger cohorts that include severe cases with pre-infection samples were considered necessary. SARS-CoV-2 specificity of the second-wave clones peaking on day 37 was not confirmed.

Sequenced on an Illumina NovaSeq 6000. TCRalpha and TCRbeta cDNA libraries were constructed by 5'RACE with constant-segment primers, with sample barcodes and unique molecular identifiers being introduced. RNA was extracted from every sample with Trizol reagent. Libraries were amplified in two PCR steps, with a second sample barcode and Illumina TruSeq adapters added in the second step. The libraries were sequenced on an Illumina NovaSeq using 2 x 150 bp paired-end reads. The study's processing was this. Reads were demultiplexed and collapsed into UMI-guided consensus sequences with migec v1.2.7. Using mixcr v2.1.11, UMI consensuses were aligned to TRA and TRB V and J templates and then assembled into clonotypes. Expanded or contracted clonotypes were those called significant by both edgeR and NoisET, with noise models trained on biological replicates. For edgeR calls, the cutoffs were a false discovery rate-adjusted p below 0.01 and a log2 fold-change threshold of 1. PCA with hierarchical clustering of max-normalized trajectories of the 1000 most abundant clonotypes was used as exploratory dynamics analysis. The CD4 or CD8 phenotype of responding clones was assigned using the separately sequenced CD4+ and CD8+ repertoires. TCRdb handled the public reads itself, with Q25 trimming in fastp and clone calling in MiXCR, and kept productive beta chains. When rows share a CDR3 protein, they turn into one entry using the most common DNA and genes. TCRdb's processing, not the study's, gives the V and J calls here. The sample table records around 110,000 distinct CDR3 sequences; over 15% of these occur just once. The ten largest clones take up 28% of the sample.

Ficoll-Paque density gradient centrifugation was the method used to isolate PBMCs. Looking up the germline V gene yields CDR1 SGDLS and CDR2 YYNGEE. The CDR3 runs 15 residues from the cysteine to the phenylalanine. Only CDR3 DNA remains: 45 bases, in frame from the first base. The V end gives up 1 base and the J end 5 bases, leaving 5 bases in the junction not matched to a gene. The clonotype originates from an adult woman who had mild COVID-19 (a few samples of this study predate the infection). The sample titles of this study are shuffled in the database, so cell type and time point are left out; the donor was told from shared clones. Recombination connected TRBV9 to TRBJ2-1; TRBD2 matches 8 bases in the middle. The sequenced sample consisted of PBMCs or a T cell subset sorted from them (not recorded which). CDR3 sequence: CASSVFSGINNEQFF. The DNA sequence is as follows: TGTGCCAGCAGCGTATTTAGCGGGATAAACAATGAGCAGTTCTTC.